This T cell receptor beta chain comes out of a study of beta chain features in type 1 diabetes. Study-level findings and limits: Here, the possible influence of HLA type (on TCRB rearrangement) remained unresolved.

About this clone itself: Its antigen is unknown.

As every portion of the isolated RNA was reverse transcribed, the sequencing read expressed TCRB transcripts. Measured with immunoSEQ multiplex PCR; TCRdb has only the in-frame clones, and not every one. Of about 620,000 clones in the sample, about a sixth were seen once. The source of this sequence is a man aged 18 to 29 in good health. The sample comprised naive CD4+ T cells from blood.

CDR3 in amino acids: CAIRKDREAFF. CDR3 bases: TGTGCCATCAGAAAGGACAGGGAAGCTTTCTTT. The chain is built from TRBV10-3 and TRBJ1-1; 7 bases match TRBD1. CDR1 and CDR2 (germline): ENHRY, SYGVKD. The CDR3 totals 11 residues. With 6 bases clipped from V and 8 bases from J, the junction kept 3 bases outside the gene matches.